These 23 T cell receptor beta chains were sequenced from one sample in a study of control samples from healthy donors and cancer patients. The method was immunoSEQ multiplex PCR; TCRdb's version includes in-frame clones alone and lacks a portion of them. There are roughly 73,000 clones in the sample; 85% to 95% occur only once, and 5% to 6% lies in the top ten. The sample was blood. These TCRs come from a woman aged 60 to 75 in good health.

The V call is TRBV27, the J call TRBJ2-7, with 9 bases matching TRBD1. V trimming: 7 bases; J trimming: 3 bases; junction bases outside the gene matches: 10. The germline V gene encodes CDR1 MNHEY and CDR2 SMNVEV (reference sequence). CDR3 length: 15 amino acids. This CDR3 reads CASTSPGQGIYEQYF. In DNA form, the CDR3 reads TGTGCCAGCACCTCCCCGGGACAGGGAATCTACGAGCAGTACTTC.

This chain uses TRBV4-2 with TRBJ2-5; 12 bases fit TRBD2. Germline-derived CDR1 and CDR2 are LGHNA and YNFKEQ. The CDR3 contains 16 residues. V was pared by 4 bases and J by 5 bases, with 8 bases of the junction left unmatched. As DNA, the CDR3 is TGTGCCAGCAGCCCCCGACTAGCGGGGGACGGGGAGACCCAGTACTTC. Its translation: CASSPRLAGDGETQYF.

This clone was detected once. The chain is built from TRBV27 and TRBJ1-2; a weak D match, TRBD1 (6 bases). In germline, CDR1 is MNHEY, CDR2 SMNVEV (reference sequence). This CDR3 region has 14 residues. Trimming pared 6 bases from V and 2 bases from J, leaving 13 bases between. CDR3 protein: CASRSLGGNYGYTF. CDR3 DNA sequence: TGTGCCAGCAGGTCCCTAGGGGGGAACTATGGCTACACCTTC.

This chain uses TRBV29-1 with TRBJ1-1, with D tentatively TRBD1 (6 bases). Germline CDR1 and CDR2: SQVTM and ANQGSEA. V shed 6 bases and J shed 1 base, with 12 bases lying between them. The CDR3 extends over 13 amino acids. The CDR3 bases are TGCAGCGTGGGGATACAGGGGAACACTGAAGCTTTCTTT. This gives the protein CSVGIQGNTEAFF.

CDR3 region: CASSFEDSNQPQHF. DNA for the CDR3: TGTGCCAGCAGCTTTGAAGATAGCAATCAGCCCCAGCATTTT. The V gene is TRBV7-8, the J gene TRBJ1-5; D gene uncertain. Germline V gene sequence: CDR1 SGHVS, CDR2 FQNEAQ. This CDR3 region has 14 residues. The V and J ends lost 3 bases and 0 bases respectively, with 6 bases between them.

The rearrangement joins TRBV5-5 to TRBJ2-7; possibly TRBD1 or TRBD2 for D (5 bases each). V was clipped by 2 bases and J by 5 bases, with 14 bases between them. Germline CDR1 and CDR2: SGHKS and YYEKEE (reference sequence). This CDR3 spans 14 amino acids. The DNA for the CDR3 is TGTGCCAGCAGCTTTGGCCGGGGCGACAACGAGCAGTACTTC. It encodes CASSFGRGDNEQYF.

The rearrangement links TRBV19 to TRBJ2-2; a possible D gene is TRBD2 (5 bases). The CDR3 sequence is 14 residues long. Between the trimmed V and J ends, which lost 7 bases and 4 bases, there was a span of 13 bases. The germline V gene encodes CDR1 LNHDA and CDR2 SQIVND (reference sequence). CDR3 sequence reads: CASNSGSVTGELFF. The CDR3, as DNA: TGTGCCAGTAACAGCGGAAGCGTCACCGGGGAGCTGTTTTTT. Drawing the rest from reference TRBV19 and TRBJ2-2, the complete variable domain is DGGITQSPKYLFRKEGQNVTLSCEQNLNHDAMYWYRQDPGQGLRLIYYSQIVNDFQKGDIAEGYSVSREKKESFPLTVTSAQKNPTAFYLCASNSGSVTGELFFGEGSRLTVL.

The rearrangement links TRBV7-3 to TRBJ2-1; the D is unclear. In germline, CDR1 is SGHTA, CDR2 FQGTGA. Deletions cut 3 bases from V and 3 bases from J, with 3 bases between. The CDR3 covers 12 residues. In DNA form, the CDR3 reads TGTGCCAGCAGCTTCGACTACAATGAGCAGTTCTTC. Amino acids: CASSFDYNEQFF.

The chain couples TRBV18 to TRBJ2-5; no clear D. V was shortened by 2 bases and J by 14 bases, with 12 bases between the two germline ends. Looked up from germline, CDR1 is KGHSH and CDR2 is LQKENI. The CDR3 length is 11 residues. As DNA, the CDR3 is TGTGCCAGCTCACCAGGAGAGATTTTTTACTTC. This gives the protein CASSPGEIFYF. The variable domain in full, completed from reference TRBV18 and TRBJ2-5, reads NAGVMQNPRHLVRRRGQEARLRCSPMKGHSHVYWYRQLPEEGLKFMVYLQKENIIDESGMPKERFSAEFPKEGPSILRIQQVVRGDSAAYFCASSPGEIFYFGPGTRLLVL.

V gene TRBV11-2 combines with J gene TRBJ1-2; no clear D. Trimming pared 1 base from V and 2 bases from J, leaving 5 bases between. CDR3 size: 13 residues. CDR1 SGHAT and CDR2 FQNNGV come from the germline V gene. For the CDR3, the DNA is TGTGCCAGCAGCTTAGCTTGGAACTATGGCTACACCTTC. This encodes CASSLAWNYGYTF.

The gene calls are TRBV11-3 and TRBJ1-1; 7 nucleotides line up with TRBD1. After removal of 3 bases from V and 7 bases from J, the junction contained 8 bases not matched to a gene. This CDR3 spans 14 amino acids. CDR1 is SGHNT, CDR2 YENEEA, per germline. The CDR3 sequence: CASSLDGTVGEAFF. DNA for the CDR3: TGTGCCAGCAGCTTGGACGGGACAGTCGGTGAAGCTTTCTTT.

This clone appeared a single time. The CDR3 DNA reads TGTGCCAGCAGCCTAATCCGACAAGCACAGGCTGGGGCCAACGTCCTGACTTTC. Translating it yields CASSLIRQAQAGANVLTF. The chain is built from TRBV11-2 and TRBJ2-6; D perhaps matches TRBD1 (5 bases). Germline V gives CDR1 SGHAT, CDR2 FQNNGV. V dropped 5 bases and J dropped 2 bases, with 19 bases sitting between them. This CDR3 contains 18 residues.

The CDR3 sequence: CASSESAGLNTGELFF. The CDR3 DNA is TGTGCCAGCAGTGAATCTGCGGGACTTAACACCGGGGAGCTGTTTTTT. V usage is TRBV2 and J usage is TRBJ2-2; a possible D gene is TRBD2 (6 bases). The V and J ends lost 2 bases and 2 bases respectively, with 12 bases between them. This CDR3 region has 16 residues. The germline gives CDR1 SNHLY, CDR2 FYNNEI. The full variable domain, completed using reference TRBV2 and TRBJ2-2, is EPEVTQTPSHQVTQMGQEVILRCVPISNHLYFYWYRQILGQKVEFLVSFYNNEISEKSEIFDDQFSVERPDGSNFTLKIRSTKLEDSAMYFCASSESAGLNTGELFFGEGSRLTVL.

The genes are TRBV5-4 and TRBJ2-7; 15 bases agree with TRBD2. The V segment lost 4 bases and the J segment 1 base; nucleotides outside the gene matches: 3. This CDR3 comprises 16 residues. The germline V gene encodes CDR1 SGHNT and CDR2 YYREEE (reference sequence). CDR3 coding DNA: TGTGCCAGCAGCCCTGGACTAGCGGGAGGGTCCTACGAGCAGTACTTC. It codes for CASSPGLAGGSYEQYF.

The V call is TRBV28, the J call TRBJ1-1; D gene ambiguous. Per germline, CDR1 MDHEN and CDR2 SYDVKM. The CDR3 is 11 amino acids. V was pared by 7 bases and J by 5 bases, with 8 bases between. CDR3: CASTGRTEAFF. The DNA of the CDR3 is TGTGCCAGCACCGGGCGTACTGAAGCTTTCTTT.

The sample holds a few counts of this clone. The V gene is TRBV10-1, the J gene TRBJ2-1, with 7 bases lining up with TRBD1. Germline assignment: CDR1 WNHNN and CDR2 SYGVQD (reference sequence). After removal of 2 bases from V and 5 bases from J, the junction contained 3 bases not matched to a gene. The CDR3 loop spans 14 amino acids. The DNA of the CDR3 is TGCGCCAGCAGTGAGGGGACAGCTGACAATGAGCAGTTCTTC. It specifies CASSEGTADNEQFF.

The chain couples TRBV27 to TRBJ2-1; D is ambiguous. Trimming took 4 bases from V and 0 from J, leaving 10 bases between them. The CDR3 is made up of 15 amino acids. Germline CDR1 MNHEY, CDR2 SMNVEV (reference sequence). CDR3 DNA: TGTGCCAGCAGTTCCCCCTTAAGCTCCTACAATGAGCAGTTCTTC. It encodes CASSSPLSSYNEQFF.

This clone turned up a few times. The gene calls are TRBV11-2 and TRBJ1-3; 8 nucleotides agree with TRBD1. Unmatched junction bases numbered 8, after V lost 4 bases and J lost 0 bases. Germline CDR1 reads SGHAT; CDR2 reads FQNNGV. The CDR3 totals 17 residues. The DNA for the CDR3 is TGTGCCAGCAGCTCGAGGACAGGGCTGAGCTCTGGAAACACCATATATTTT. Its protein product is CASSSRTGLSSGNTIYF.

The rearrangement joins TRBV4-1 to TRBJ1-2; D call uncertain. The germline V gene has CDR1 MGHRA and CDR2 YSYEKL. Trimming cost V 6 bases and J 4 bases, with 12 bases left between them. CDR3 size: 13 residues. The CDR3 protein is CASRGNRGYGYTF. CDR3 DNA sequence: TGCGCCAGCAGGGGGAACCGTGGCTATGGCTACACCTTC.

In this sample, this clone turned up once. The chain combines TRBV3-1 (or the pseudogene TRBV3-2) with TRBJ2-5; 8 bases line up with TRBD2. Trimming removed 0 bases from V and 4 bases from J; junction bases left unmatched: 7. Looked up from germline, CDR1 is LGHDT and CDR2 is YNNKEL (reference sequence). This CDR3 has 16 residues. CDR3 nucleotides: TGTGCCAGCAGCCAAGATGGGGCGGGAGGTGCAGAGACCCAGTACTTC. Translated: CASSQDGAGGAETQYF.

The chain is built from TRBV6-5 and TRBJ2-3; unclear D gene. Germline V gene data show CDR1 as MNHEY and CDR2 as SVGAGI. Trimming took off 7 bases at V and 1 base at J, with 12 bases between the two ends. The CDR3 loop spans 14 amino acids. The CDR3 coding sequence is TGTGCCAGCAAAGCCCAGATGGGCACAGATACGCAGTATTTT. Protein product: CASKAQMGTDTQYF.

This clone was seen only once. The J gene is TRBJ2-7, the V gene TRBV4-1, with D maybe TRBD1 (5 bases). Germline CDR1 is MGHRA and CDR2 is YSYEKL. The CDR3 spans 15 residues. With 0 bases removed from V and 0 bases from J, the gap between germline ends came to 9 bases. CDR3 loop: CASSQEGVSSYEQYF. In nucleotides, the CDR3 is TGCGCCAGCAGCCAAGAAGGGGTGAGCTCCTACGAGCAGTACTTC.

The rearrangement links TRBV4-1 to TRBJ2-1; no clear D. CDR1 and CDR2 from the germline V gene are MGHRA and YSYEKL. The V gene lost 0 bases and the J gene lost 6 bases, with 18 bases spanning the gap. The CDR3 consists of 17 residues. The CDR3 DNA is TGCGCCAGCAGCCAAGATCGTGACGGCTACAAAGGCAATGAGCAGTTCTTC. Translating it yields CASSQDRDGYKGNEQFF.